The 22 T cell receptor beta chains reported below all come from one sample, sequenced in a study of cytomegalovirus exposure and HLA in healthy donors. Use of 60 Vbeta and 13 Jbeta primers characterized the PCR. Only in-frame clones appear in the TCRdb table, and some are missing; sequencing was by immunoSEQ multiplex PCR. There are 130,000 to 150,000 clones in the sample; over 75% occur only once, and about 5.6% lies in the top ten. Input material: PBMCs. The receptors come from a young man in good health and CMV-seropositive.

This chain uses TRBV7-9 with TRBJ1-1; 8 positions match TRBD1. CDR1 and CDR2 (germline): SEHNR, FQNEAQ (reference sequence). J lost 10 bases, V lost 4 bases, and 5 bases had no gene match. The CDR3 totals 12 residues. The CDR3 protein is CASSSRTGRAFF. The CDR3 nucleotides read TGTGCCAGCAGCTCAAGGACAGGGCGAGCTTTCTTT.

This clone came up a few times. V usage is TRBV4-1 and J usage is TRBJ2-4; TRBD2 agrees at 7 bases. CDR1 and CDR2 (germline): MGHRA, YSYEKL. The CDR3 contains 16 residues. J was trimmed by 3 bases and V by 1 base; bases with no gene match: 6. The CDR3 bases are TGCGCCAGCAGCCAAGCGGGCGGGAGCGGCAAAAACATTCAGTACTTC. As protein: CASSQAGGSGKNIQYF.

The rearrangement joins TRBV4-3 to TRBJ2-1; a weak D match, TRBD2 (5 bases). V lost 0 bases, J lost 4 bases, and 13 bases lay in between. There are 16 residues in the CDR3. Germline V gene lookup returns CDR1 LGHNA and CDR2 YSLEER. CDR3 sequence reads: CASSQDPAETYNEQFF. In DNA form, the CDR3 reads TGCGCCAGCAGCCAAGACCCAGCGGAGACATACAATGAGCAGTTCTTC.

The chain combines TRBV7-2 with TRBJ1-2; TRBD1 is a possible D gene (6 bases). The CDR3 covers 15 residues. Between the trimmed V and J ends, which lost 5 bases and 8 bases, there was a span of 21 bases. In germline, CDR1 is SGHTA, CDR2 FQGNSA. The CDR3 sequence is CASSLGGVEGLGYTF. DNA for the CDR3: TGTGCCAGCAGCCTAGGGGGGGTGGAAGGGTTAGGCTACACCTTC.

The J gene is TRBJ2-1, the V gene TRBV4-2; 16 positions match TRBD2. CDR3 length equals 18 residues. The germline V gene encodes CDR1 LGHNA and CDR2 YNFKEQ. J was trimmed by 11 bases and V by 1 base; bases with no gene match: 11. CDR3 nucleotides: TGTGCCAGCAGCCAAGCGGGACTAGCGGGAGGGGACCCAATGAAGCAGTTCTTC. This sequence encodes CASSQAGLAGGDPMKQFF.

A few counts support this clone. This chain uses TRBV27 with TRBJ1-1; the D is unclear. The CDR3 sequence is 13 residues long. Trimming took 0 bases from V and 2 from J, leaving 4 bases between them. Germline values: CDR1 MNHEY, CDR2 SMNVEV (reference sequence). The chain's CDR3 is CASSLSANTEAFF. CDR3 DNA: TGTGCCAGCAGTTTATCAGCTAACACTGAAGCTTTCTTT.

The chain recombines TRBV28 with TRBJ1-4, with 9 bases lining up with TRBD1. V lost 2 bases and J lost 6; bases outside the gene matches: 4. CDR3 size: 15 residues. Germline CDR1 is MDHEN and CDR2 is SYDVKM. For the CDR3, the DNA is TGTGCCAGCAGTTTAGGGACAGGGTTTGATGAAAAACTGTTTTTT. Protein sequence: CASSLGTGFDEKLFF. Filled out from reference TRBV28 and TRBJ1-4, the complete variable domain reads DVKVTQSSRYLVKRTGEKVFLECVQDMDHENMFWYRQDPGLGLRLIYFSYDVKMKEKGDIPEGYSVSREKKERFSLILESASTNQTSMYLCASSLGTGFDEKLFFGSGTQLSVL.

This clone came up a few times. This chain joins TRBV2 and TRBJ2-7; 7 positions agree with TRBD1. Germline CDR1 is SNHLY and CDR2 is FYNNEI. The CDR3 spans 14 residues. The V and J ends lost 6 bases and 1 base, in that order; junction bases with no gene match: 6. This CDR3 is CASRPRDSSYEQYF. In DNA, the CDR3 is TGTGCCAGCAGGCCCCGGGACAGTTCCTACGAGCAGTACTTC.

This clone was observed a handful of times. The chain is built from TRBV6-1 and TRBJ2-7; tentatively, D is TRBD2 (5 bases). Germline loops: CDR1 MNHNS, CDR2 SASEGT. The CDR3 sequence is 12 residues long. With 1 base removed from V and 6 bases from J, the gap between germline ends came to 7 bases. CDR3 bases: TGTGCCAGCAGTGAAGGTGGGAGCGAGCAGTACTTC. Protein product: CASSEGGSEQYF.

This sequence joins TRBV6-6 and TRBJ2-2; perhaps TRBD2 as D (5 bases). Germline V lookup: CDR1 MNHNY, CDR2 SVGAGI (reference sequence). The CDR3 is 13 residues long. Trimming took 8 bases from V and 0 from J, leaving 7 bases between them. CDR3 amino acids: CASRDSNTGELFF. The CDR3 nucleotides read TGTGCCAGCCGGGATTCGAACACCGGGGAGCTGTTTTTT.

V and J are TRBV30 and TRBJ1-1; D not resolved. V was cut by 0 bases and J by 0 bases, with 8 bases left in between. CDR1 and CDR2 from the germline V gene are GTSNPN and SVGIG (reference sequence). The CDR3 covers 14 residues. Written as DNA, the CDR3 is TGTGCCTGGAGTGTATCCCGGGTGAACACTGAAGCTTTCTTT. Encoded protein: CAWSVSRVNTEAFF.

This clone has just a few counts. The chain carries TRBV19 and TRBJ2-2, with D possibly being TRBD2 (6 bases). Germline V lookup: CDR1 LNHDA, CDR2 SQIVND (reference sequence). This CDR3 spans 15 amino acids. The V gene lost 3 bases and the J gene lost 0 bases, with 8 bases spanning the gap. In DNA, the CDR3 is TGTGCCAGTAGTATGGGACTGGCGAACACCGGGGAGCTGTTTTTT. Its translation: CASSMGLANTGELFF.

This clone was counted a single time. The rearrangement links TRBV7-2 to TRBJ1-1; D is unclear. V lost 0 bases and J 0 bases, leaving 5 bases between the germline ends. This CDR3 region has 14 residues. Germline lookup yields CDR1 SGHTA and CDR2 FQGNSA. CDR3 bases: TGTGCCAGCAGCTTAGCGCAGATGAACACTGAAGCTTTCTTT. Protein product: CASSLAQMNTEAFF.

This clone has just a few counts. J is TRBJ1-1 and V is TRBV5-1, with 8 positions matching TRBD1. In germline, CDR1 is SGHRS, CDR2 YFSETQ. The CDR3 extends over 17 amino acids. J gave up 2 bases and V 5 bases, and 14 bases lay outside the gene matches. As DNA, the CDR3 is TGCGCCAGCAGTTCCGGGACAGGATTATGGGTCAACACTGAAGCTTTCTTT. It yields the protein CASSSGTGLWVNTEAFF.

This rearrangement joins TRBV29-1 to TRBJ2-7; no definite D call. CDR3 size: 13 residues. Germline V gene data show CDR1 as SQVTM and CDR2 as ANQGSEA. Trimming took off 5 bases at V and 3 bases at J, with 14 bases between the two ends. The CDR3 DNA follows: TGCAGCGTTTGCCTTCCCGGGTTCTACGAGCAGTACTTC. Its translation is CSVCLPGFYEQYF.

The chain employs TRBV7-2 and TRBJ1-4; TRBD1 might be the D (6 bases). The germline V gene encodes CDR1 SGHTA and CDR2 FQGNSA. This CDR3 contains 13 residues. Trimming pared 5 bases from V and 9 bases from J, leaving 13 bases between. CDR3 bases: TGTGCCAGCAGCCCCCAGGACAGCCAAAAACTGTTTTTT. Translation gives CASSPQDSQKLFF. The full variable domain, in which reference TRBV7-2 and TRBJ1-4 provide the parts outside the CDR3, is GAGVSQSPSNKVTEKGKDVELRCDPISGHTALYWYRQSLGQGLEFLIYFQGNSAPDKSGLPSDRFSAERTGGSVSTLTIQRTQQEDSAVYLCASSPQDSQKLFFGSGTQLSVL.

Concerning this clone itself: The germline gene is not matched at one end of the junction; a read error may be the cause. This chain connects TRBV4-1 to TRBJ2-4; weak D call: TRBD2 (5 bases). The CDR3 length is 19 residues. Per the germline V gene, CDR1 is MGHRA and CDR2 is YSYEKL. The CDR3 DNA is TGCGCCAGCAGCCAAACTGATTTGGGAGAGCCCTCAGCCAAAAACAGTCAGTACTTC. Translating it yields CASSQTDLGEPSAKNSQYF.

This chain joins TRBV5-5 and TRBJ2-5, with 9 bases fitting TRBD2. The CDR3 consists of 15 residues. V lost 4 bases and J lost 2; bases outside the gene matches: 6. Germline V gene lookup returns CDR1 SGHKS and CDR2 YYEKEE (reference sequence). In DNA form, the CDR3 reads TGTGCCAGCAGCCCCGCGGGAGGGGCTCAAGAGACCCAGTACTTC. Protein product: CASSPAGGAQETQYF. The variable domain in full, with the rest retrieved from reference TRBV5-5 and TRBJ2-5, is DAGVTQSPTHLIKTRGQQVTLRCSPISGHKSVSWYQQVLGQGPQFIFQYYEKEERGRGNFPDRFSARQFPNYSSELNVNALLLGDSALYLCASSPAGGAQETQYFGPGTRLLVL.

The chain uses TRBV13 and TRBJ1-1; TRBD1 matches 7 bases. This CDR3 has 13 amino acids. Germline CDR1 and CDR2: PRHDT and FYEKMQ (reference sequence). The V gene end was trimmed by 6 bases and the J gene end by 3 bases; junction bases not matched to a gene: 4. CDR3 coding DNA: TGTGCCAGCAGTAAAGGGGGCGACACTGAAGCTTTCTTT. It encodes CASSKGGDTEAFF.

In this sample, this clone turned up once. The J gene is TRBJ2-2, the V gene TRBV5-8, with D perhaps matching TRBD1 (6 bases). Germline V gives CDR1 SGHTS, CDR2 YDEGEE. Trimming cost V 0 bases and J 1 base, with 16 bases left between them. This CDR3 region has 18 residues. In DNA, the CDR3 is TGTGCCAGCAGCTTGGCGTTCTCGGCAGGGGTGAACACCGGGGAGCTGTTTTTT. Amino acids: CASSLAFSAGVNTGELFF.

This clone was detected only once. The chain recombines TRBV7-2 with TRBJ2-7; the match to TRBD1 covers 9 bases. With 5 bases clipped from V and 4 bases from J, the junction kept 6 bases outside the gene matches. This CDR3 has 14 amino acids. Germline values: CDR1 SGHTA, CDR2 FQGNSA. CDR3: CASSHPGTGYEQYF. The CDR3 nucleotides read TGTGCCAGCAGCCACCCCGGGACAGGGTACGAGCAGTACTTC.

V and J are TRBV2 and TRBJ1-4, with D possibly being TRBD1 (5 bases). The CDR3 spans 14 residues. Trimming took off 6 bases at V and 1 base at J, with 9 bases between the two ends. Germline V gives CDR1 SNHLY, CDR2 FYNNEI. The CDR3 DNA is TGTGCCAGCAGGGGAGGGGTAACTAATGAAAAACTGTTTTTT. It is translated as CASRGGVTNEKLFF.